Each of the 17 T cell receptor beta chains below was sequenced from the same sample in a study of a mutant IDH1 vaccine in newly diagnosed glioma (dated by TCRdb to the early 2020s). Per the publication, the time point label means: week 5, during vaccination. Each vaccine dose was 300 ug of a 20-mer mutant IDH1 peptide in Montanide, given subcutaneously with topical imiquimod. What these receptors recognize is not known. The library was produced with the immunoSEQ multiplex PCR assay. TCRdb's version of the immuneACCESS table is confined to in-frame rearrangements and falls short of the full clone set. An unresolved V gene accounts for under half of the shortfall where checked; the remainder is of unknown origin. This sample is represented by 20,000 to 30,000 clones; roughly three quarters of them were singletons. The ten largest clonotypes hold around 7.2% of the sample. This sample comprised PBMCs, obtained from a glioma patient whose treatment included an IDH1 peptide vaccine. The source of these receptors is a man in his forties with glioma. Some clones in this sample may be carry-over from other donors' samples.

The chain is built from TRBV10-2 and TRBJ1-4; 7 nucleotides agree with TRBD1. This CDR3 is built from 16 residues. Germline CDR1 reads WSHSY; CDR2 reads SAAADI. V trimming: 5 bases; J trimming: 2 bases; junction bases outside the gene matches: 8. CDR3 region: CASSPTGAWTNEKLFF. CDR3 sequence (DNA): TGCGCCAGCAGTCCCACAGGGGCTTGGACTAATGAAAAACTGTTTTTT.

This sequence joins TRBV7-9 and TRBJ2-5; D remains unclear. Germline CDR1 and CDR2: SEHNR and FQNEAQ (reference sequence). Trimming removed 1 base at V and 5 bases at J, with 8 bases between. The CDR3 runs to 13 residues. This CDR3 reads CASSLVLGETQYF. CDR3 DNA: TGTGCCAGCAGCTTAGTCCTGGGCGAGACCCAGTACTTC.

This clone showed up just once. This chain joins TRBV2 and TRBJ2-5, with a weak D call TRBD1 (6 bases). The CDR3 covers 13 residues. Trimming took off 5 bases at V and 3 bases at J, with 10 bases between the two ends. Germline V gives CDR1 SNHLY, CDR2 FYNNEI. The CDR3 sequence is CASSQGPKETQYF. For the CDR3, the DNA is TGTGCCAGCAGTCAGGGGCCAAAAGAGACCCAGTACTTC.

J is TRBJ2-5 and V is TRBV11-2; no definite D call. This CDR3 contains 14 residues. The germline gives CDR1 SGHAT, CDR2 FQNNGV. The V end lost 1 base, the J end lost 0 bases, and 6 bases lay between the germline ends. CDR3: CASSLVAYQETQYF. The CDR3 DNA follows: TGTGCCAGCAGCTTAGTGGCCTACCAAGAGACCCAGTACTTC.

The J gene is TRBJ1-5, the V gene TRBV4-1; D possibly corresponds to TRBD1 (5 bases). Trimming cost V 0 bases and J 4 bases, with 7 bases left between them. This CDR3 spans 14 amino acids. Germline V lookup: CDR1 MGHRA, CDR2 YSYEKL. The CDR3 DNA reads as TGCGCCAGCAGCCAAGAGGCAGGGAATCAGCCCCAGCATTTT. It encodes CASSQEAGNQPQHF.

The V gene is TRBV30, the J gene TRBJ1-5; D uncertain. Germline V gene sequence: CDR1 GTSNPN, CDR2 SVGIG (reference sequence). CDR3 size: 12 residues. Trimming removed 6 bases from V and 1 base from J, with 7 bases in between. The CDR3 here is CACGRSNQPQHF. The CDR3 nucleotides are TGTGCCTGTGGACGGAGCAATCAGCCCCAGCATTTT.

This clone showed up just a few times. The genes are TRBV9 and TRBJ1-1; D remains unclear. There are 13 residues in the CDR3. Germline lookup yields CDR1 SGDLS and CDR2 YYNGEE. With 0 bases removed from V and 0 bases from J, the gap between germline ends came to 3 bases. DNA for the CDR3: TGTGCCAGCAGCGTAGTCTTGAACACTGAAGCTTTCTTT. Translated: CASSVVLNTEAFF.

V and J are TRBV19 and TRBJ1-5; the D is unclear. Trimming took 3 bases from V and 5 from J, leaving 11 bases between them. CDR3 size: 14 residues. CDR1 is LNHDA, CDR2 SQIVND, per germline (reference sequence). CDR3 sequence reads: CASSISDSYQPQHF. The CDR3 nucleotides are TGTGCCAGTAGTATCTCAGACTCCTATCAGCCCCAGCATTTT.

The V gene is TRBV5-6, the J gene TRBJ2-5; the D is unclear. Germline V gives CDR1 SGHDT, CDR2 YYEEEE. The ends were cut back, 6 bases at V and 1 base at J, with 10 bases in the middle. The CDR3 is 13 amino acids. The chain's CDR3 is CASTRPFQETQYF. The CDR3 bases are TGTGCCAGCACCAGACCTTTCCAAGAGACCCAGTACTTC.

This rearrangement joins TRBV6-6 to TRBJ2-7; weak D call: TRBD2 (7 bases). V lost 6 bases, J lost 6 bases, and 12 bases lay in between. This CDR3 has 12 residues. Per germline, CDR1 MNHNY and CDR2 SVGAGI (reference sequence). Here the CDR3 DNA reads TGTGCCAGCAGCCCCGGGGGGCCCGAGCAGTACTTC. This codes for CASSPGGPEQYF.

The CDR3 region has the DNA TGTGCCTGGGACGACGGGGCCAGCTCCTACGAGCAGTACTTC. Its translation: CAWDDGASSYEQYF. V is TRBV30 and J is TRBJ2-7; D tentatively reads TRBD1 or TRBD2 (5 bases each). The CDR3 sequence is 14 residues long. CDR1 is GTSNPN and CDR2 is SVGIG in the germline V gene (reference sequence). V lost 5 bases to trimming and J lost 0 bases, with 14 bases between them.

This chain's CDR3 is CASSAPWADLTF. DNA for the CDR3: TGTGCCAGCAGCGCGCCATGGGCGGATCTCACCTTC. The chain combines TRBV9 with TRBJ1-2; D is uncertain. The CDR3 runs to 12 residues. The ends were cut back, 3 bases at V and 13 bases at J, with 16 bases in the middle. The germline gives CDR1 SGDLS, CDR2 YYNGEE.

The chain recombines TRBV7-2 with TRBJ2-5; no reliable D call. Between the trimmed V and J ends, which lost 3 bases and 1 base, there was a span of 6 bases. Looked up from germline, CDR1 is SGHTA and CDR2 is FQGNSA. This CDR3 has 13 residues. In DNA, the CDR3 is TGTGCCAGCAGCTTCCCCATCCAAGAGACCCAGTACTTC. Amino acids: CASSFPIQETQYF.

This chain connects TRBV4-1 to TRBJ2-5, with D unclear. Germline CDR1 MGHRA, CDR2 YSYEKL. V lost 1 base and J lost 0, with 6 bases in between. CDR3 length equals 14 residues. CDR3 coding DNA: TGCGCCAGCAGCCAAGGAACAGACCAAGAGACCCAGTACTTC. Protein product: CASSQGTDQETQYF.

The rearrangement links TRBV7-3 to TRBJ2-5, with a weak D call TRBD1 (6 bases). Germline values: CDR1 SGHTA, CDR2 FQGTGA. The CDR3 consists of 13 residues. Trimming pared 3 bases from V and 3 bases from J, leaving 8 bases between. The CDR3: CASSFEGEETQYF. The CDR3 bases are TGTGCCAGCAGCTTCGAGGGGGAAGAGACCCAGTACTTC. Supplemented by reference TRBV7-3 and TRBJ2-5, the full variable domain reads GAGVSQTPSNKVTEKGKYVELRCDPISGHTALYWYRQSLGQGPEFLIYFQGTGAADDSGLPNDRFFAVRPEGSVSTLKIQRTERGDSAVYLCASSFEGEETQYFGPGTRLLVL.

This clone was seen just once. This chain joins TRBV2 and TRBJ2-1, with 9 bases identical to TRBD2. J was trimmed by 8 bases and V by 2 bases; bases with no gene match: 10. This CDR3 comprises 16 residues. Germline V gives CDR1 SNHLY, CDR2 FYNNEI. CDR3 nucleotides: TGTGCCAGCAGTGAAACCGCGGGGGGGCGTGACTATGAGCAGTTCTTC. Amino acids: CASSETAGGRDYEQFF.

In DNA form, the CDR3 reads TGTGCCAGCAGTTTATCGACGGGAGGGAAGGAAAAACTGTTTTTT. Encoded protein: CASSLSTGGKEKLFF. The chain links TRBV27 to TRBJ1-4; the D is unclear. The V gene lost 0 bases and the J gene lost 8 bases, with 13 bases spanning the gap. The germline V gene has CDR1 MNHEY and CDR2 SMNVEV (reference sequence). The CDR3 spans 15 residues.